One and the same sample provided the 31 T cell receptor beta chains below, sequenced in a study of blood T cells in healthy people across ages. For the second PCR, which ran for about 6 to 11 cycles, a sample-barcoded 5' primer and a J-beta primer mix were used. TCRdb ran MiXCR on the 5' RACE reads and lists one entry per CDR3 protein. The data contain 600,000 to 800,000 distinct CDR3 sequences, approximately 52% of them singletons. The source material was blood. All receptors derive from an elderly woman in good health.

J is TRBJ2-3 and V is TRBV7-3; a weak D match, TRBD1 (5 bases). The germline CDR1 and CDR2 sequences are SGHTA and FQGTGA. V lost 4 bases and J lost 2, with 13 bases in between. The CDR3 is 15 residues long. CDR3 DNA: TGTGCCAGCAGCTCCGGTGGGGCTTACACAGATACGCAGTATTTT. As protein: CASSSGGAYTDTQYF.

V is TRBV15 and J is TRBJ2-3; D gene ambiguous. This CDR3 contains 13 residues. Trimming took 4 bases from V and 14 from J, leaving 19 bases between them. The germline V gene has CDR1 LNHNV and CDR2 YYDKDF (reference sequence). The CDR3 sequence: CATSNEPGPPPYF. In nucleotides, the CDR3 is TGTGCCACCAGCAACGAACCGGGCCCTCCCCCGTATTTT.

The chain combines TRBV9 with TRBJ2-2, with D maybe TRBD1 (5 bases). Per germline, CDR1 SGDLS and CDR2 YYNGEE. V shed 9 bases and J shed 13 bases, with 10 bases lying between them. CDR3 length: 9 residues. The CDR3 DNA reads TGTGCCACAGACCAGGGGCTGTTTTTT. Translated: CATDQGLFF.

This clonotype has a count of ten or more. The rearrangement joins TRBV14 to TRBJ2-1; no reliable D call. Trimming cost V 1 base and J 9 bases, with 19 bases left between them. CDR3 size: 16 residues. Germline V gene data show CDR1 as SGHDN and CDR2 as FVKESK. The CDR3 DNA is TGTGCCAGCAGCCAAGTTAAGGTGGGCCGGTTGGGTGAGCAGTTCTTC. This gives the protein CASSQVKVGRLGEQFF.

The chain carries TRBV4-2 and TRBJ2-7, with D maybe TRBD2 (5 bases). V was cut by 1 base and J by 0 bases, with 7 bases left in between. CDR1 is LGHNA, CDR2 YNFKEQ, per germline. The CDR3 covers 14 residues. The CDR3 reads CASSQVTTSYEQYF. CDR3 sequence (DNA): TGTGCCAGCAGCCAAGTGACTACCTCCTACGAGCAGTACTTC.

V and J are TRBV27 and TRBJ2-1, with D perhaps given as TRBD1 or TRBD2 (6 bases each). In germline, CDR1 is MNHEY, CDR2 SMNVEV (reference sequence). Deletions cut 6 bases from V and 5 bases from J, with 17 bases between. The CDR3 covers 15 residues. The CDR3 region has the DNA TGTGCCAGCAGCCAGGAGAGGAGGGGGGACAATGAGCAGTTCTTC. It encodes CASSQERRGDNEQFF.

This clonotype has a count of ten or more. V is TRBV7-2 and J is TRBJ2-1, with D unresolved. Between the trimmed V and J ends, which lost 0 bases and 10 bases, there was a span of 7 bases. This CDR3 comprises 12 residues. The germline gives CDR1 SGHTA, CDR2 FQGNSA. CDR3 DNA: TGTGCCAGCAGCTTAGCCCTCAAGGAGCAGTTCTTC. It is translated as CASSLALKEQFF.

The gene calls are TRBV29-1 and TRBJ2-1, with D tentatively TRBD1 (5 bases). The germline gives CDR1 SQVTM, CDR2 ANQGSEA. The V end was cut by 0 bases, the J end by 12 bases, with 9 bases between. The CDR3 consists of 11 residues. The CDR3: CSVEEGRGQFF. The DNA of the CDR3 is TGCAGCGTTGAAGAGGGGCGAGGGCAGTTCTTC.

This clonotype was counted ten times or more. The chain links TRBV5-1 to TRBJ2-2, with a possible D match to TRBD2 (5 bases). This CDR3 spans 14 amino acids. The V and J ends lost 4 bases and 0 bases respectively, with 7 bases between them. Germline V gene lookup returns CDR1 SGHRS and CDR2 YFSETQ. This CDR3 is CASSRESNTGELFF. DNA of the CDR3: TGCGCCAGCAGCAGGGAGTCGAACACCGGGGAGCTGTTTTTT. Full variable domain (rest looked up from reference TRBV5-1 and TRBJ2-2): KAGVTQTPRYLIKTRGQQVTLSCSPISGHRSVSWYQQTPGQGLQFLFEYFSETQRNKGNFPGRFSGRQFSNSRSEMNVSTLELGDSALYLCASSRESNTGELFFGEGSRLTVL.

The chain uses TRBV10-3 and TRBJ1-2; D remains unclear. Germline V gene lookup returns CDR1 ENHRY and CDR2 SYGVKD. There are 16 residues in the CDR3. Trimming cost V 3 bases and J 3 bases, with 17 bases left between them. In DNA form, the CDR3 reads TGTGCCATCAGTGACCCACAGAGCCTACTGCACTATGGCTACACCTTC. This sequence encodes CAISDPQSLLHYGYTF.

The chain joins TRBV3-1 to TRBJ2-5, with D possibly matching TRBD2 (5 bases). Looked up from germline, CDR1 is LGHDT and CDR2 is YNNKEL (reference sequence). V was cut by 1 base and J by 3 bases, with 12 bases left in between. The CDR3 runs 15 residues. The CDR3 spells CASSQAGSVEETQYF. In DNA form, the CDR3 reads TGTGCCAGCAGCCAAGCGGGGTCAGTTGAAGAGACCCAGTACTTC.

The chain recombines TRBV20-1 with TRBJ2-1, with 7 nucleotides matching TRBD2. Germline lookup yields CDR1 DFQATT and CDR2 SNEGSKA (reference sequence). The ends lost 4 bases at V and 8 bases at J; junction bases unmatched: 17. The CDR3 runs to 16 residues. The CDR3 DNA is TGCAGTGCTACGCAGTGGGCTAGCGGCCGAGGATATGAGCAGTTCTTC. Translation: CSATQWASGRGYEQFF.

The chain uses TRBV18 and TRBJ2-3; the match to TRBD1 covers 10 bases. The germline V gene has CDR1 KGHSH and CDR2 LQKENI. V lost 1 base and J lost 6; bases outside the gene matches: 10. There are 17 residues in the CDR3. CDR3 sequence reads: CASSPRTGTGAHDTQYF. CDR3 in DNA: TGTGCCAGCTCACCACGGACCGGGACAGGGGCGCATGATACGCAGTATTTT.

The chain uses TRBV5-6 and TRBJ2-1; 12 nucleotides match TRBD2. The germline V gene has CDR1 SGHDT and CDR2 YYEEEE. V lost 4 bases and J lost 4; bases outside the gene matches: 6. The CDR3 has 16 residues. The CDR3 region is CASSLLTSGRYNEQFF. Written as DNA, the CDR3 is TGTGCCAGCAGCCTTCTGACTAGCGGGAGATACAATGAGCAGTTCTTC. The full variable domain, its missing parts supplied by reference TRBV5-6 and TRBJ2-1, is DAGVTQSPTHLIKTRGQQVTLRCSPKSGHDTVSWYQQALGQGPQFIFQYYEEEERQRGNFPDRFSGHQFPNYSSELNVNALLLGDSALYLCASSLLTSGRYNEQFFGPGTRLTVL.

As concerns this clonotype: A much larger clone differs by one base, so this may be a read error. V gene TRBV18 combines with J gene TRBJ2-1; possible D gene TRBD2, 6 bases. There are 15 residues in the CDR3. Per germline, CDR1 KGHSH and CDR2 LQKENI. V lost 1 base and J lost 7, with 14 bases in between. The chain's CDR3 is CASSPREAGRNEQFF. The CDR3, as DNA: TGTGCCAGCTCACCACGGGAGGCAGGGCGGAATGAGCAGTTCTTC.

There are a few counts of this clonotype. A much larger clone differs by one base, so this may be a read error. This sequence joins TRBV2 and TRBJ2-7, with D maybe TRBD2 (6 bases). The CDR3 is 13 amino acids. CDR1 is SNHLY and CDR2 is FYNNEI in the germline V gene. The germline V and J ends were trimmed by 7 bases and 7 bases, with 17 bases remaining between them. The CDR3 is CASNMEAGREQYF. DNA of the CDR3: TGTGCCAGCAATATGGAGGCGGGAAGAGAGCAGTACTTC.

This chain connects TRBV7-8 to TRBJ2-1; TRBD2 matches 9 bases. This CDR3 is built from 21 residues. Trimming at V came to 5 bases and at J to 6 bases, leaving 26 bases not matched to a gene. The germline V gene has CDR1 SGHVS and CDR2 FQNEAQ. This CDR3 is CASSRLRALRVGGRATNEQFF. The DNA of the CDR3 is TGTGCCAGCAGCCGCCTTAGGGCCCTACGTGTCGGCGGGAGGGCCACCAATGAGCAGTTCTTC.

The rearrangement joins TRBV2 to TRBJ1-5, with D possibly TRBD1 on 6 matching bases. In germline, CDR1 is SNHLY, CDR2 FYNNEI. CDR3 length: 12 residues. Trimming removed 8 bases from V and 3 bases from J, with 8 bases in between. CDR3 protein: CASEGVNQPQHF. In DNA form, the CDR3 reads TGTGCCAGCGAGGGGGTCAATCAGCCCCAGCATTTT.

This clonotype came up many times. The J gene is TRBJ1-2, the V gene TRBV20-1, with D possibly TRBD1 on 6 matching bases. The ends were cut back, 1 base at V and 4 bases at J, with 10 bases in the middle. The CDR3 sequence is 13 residues long. Germline values: CDR1 DFQATT, CDR2 SNEGSKA (reference sequence). The CDR3 sequence is CSARAGASYGYTF. Written as DNA, the CDR3 is TGCAGTGCTAGAGCAGGGGCCAGCTATGGCTACACCTTC.

In its sample, this clonotype was seen many times. The junction departs from the called germline gene at one end, perhaps through a read error. This chain's CDR3 is CASSYSAGGRTDTRYF. The CDR3 nucleotides are TGTGCCAGCAGTTACTCGGCGGGGGGCCGGACAGATACGCGGTATTTT. The rearrangement links TRBV6-5 to TRBJ2-3; 8 bases agree with TRBD2. Germline V CDR1 and CDR2: MNHEY, SVGAGI. The CDR3 sequence is 16 residues long.

This clonotype was seen only a few times. J is TRBJ1-4 and V is TRBV11-2; no clear D gene. The CDR3 covers 13 residues. V was trimmed by 5 bases and J by 6 bases, leaving 10 bases between them. Looked up from germline, CDR1 is SGHAT and CDR2 is FQNNGV. For the CDR3, the DNA is TGTGCCAGCAGCCCCGGGAGACATGAAAAACTGTTTTTT. Protein sequence: CASSPGRHEKLFF.

Concerning this clonotype itself: This may come from a read error, since a much larger clone is one base off. The chain has TRBV7-2 and TRBJ2-7; 8 nucleotides agree with TRBD2. Germline trimming cut 3 bases from V and 4 bases from J; bases unmatched to any gene: 5. Looked up from germline, CDR1 is SGHTA and CDR2 is FQGNSA. The CDR3 runs to 14 residues. The CDR3 DNA sequence: TGTACCAGCAGCTTTGCGGGGGGTCGTTACGAGCAGTACTTC. It specifies CTSSFAGGRYEQYF.

This sequence joins TRBV4-3 and TRBJ2-7, with 7 nucleotides matching TRBD1. The J call is in doubt because the DNA end fits TRBJ2-5 better. CDR1 is LGHNA and CDR2 is YSLEER in the germline V gene. The CDR3 runs 18 residues. Here the CDR3 reads CASSQASLNRGMEETQYF. In DNA, the CDR3 is TGCGCCAGCAGCCAAGCTTCCTTGAACAGGGGTATGGAAGAGACCCAGTACTTC.

To note about this clonotype: A read error may be the cause here, since a much bigger clone is one base away. V gene TRBV28 combines with J gene TRBJ2-1, with D possibly matching TRBD2 (6 bases). The CDR3 covers 12 residues. V dropped 11 bases and J dropped 8 bases, with 16 bases sitting between them. Germline V gene data show CDR1 as MDHEN and CDR2 as SYDVKM. The CDR3 DNA sequence: TGTGCCGGCGGGTGGAGGGAGGATGAGCAGTTCTTC. It yields the protein CAGGWREDEQFF.

In regard to this clonotype: A much larger clone lies a single base off, so this may be a read error. The final CDR3 position lacks the conserved phenylalanine or tryptophan, pointing to a likely read error. For the CDR3, the DNA is TGTGCCAGCAGTTTAGTGGGACAGGGAAGGACTGAAGCTTTCCTT. Protein product: CASSLVGQGRTEAFL. This chain links TRBV12-3 or TRBV12-4 with TRBJ1-1; 9 nucleotides match TRBD1. The CDR3 consists of 15 residues. The ends lost 1 base at V and 5 bases at J; junction bases unmatched: 5.

Only a few counts were recorded for this clonotype. This chain uses TRBV5-1 with TRBJ2-2, with D perhaps matching TRBD1 (5 bases). Trimming took off 8 bases at V and 6 bases at J, with 14 bases between the two ends. Germline assignment: CDR1 SGHRS and CDR2 YFSETQ. The CDR3 is 13 amino acids. Here the CDR3 reads CASGASEAGELFF. The DNA of the CDR3 is TGCGCCAGTGGGGCTTCTGAGGCCGGGGAGCTGTTTTTT.

This clonotype was recorded a few times. V and J are TRBV2 and TRBJ2-1; D is undetermined. Germline V CDR1 and CDR2: SNHLY, FYNNEI. The V end lost 2 bases, the J end lost 2 bases, and 7 bases lay between the germline ends. The CDR3 contains 14 residues. The CDR3 nucleotides read TGTGCCAGCAGTGAAAGGGTGACCTACAATGAGCAGTTCTTC. The encoded protein is CASSERVTYNEQFF.

In regard to this clonotype: A single base separates this from a much larger clone, so it may be a read error. The genes are TRBV4-1 and TRBJ1-2, with unresolved D. Germline V gives CDR1 MGHRA, CDR2 YSYEKL. V lost 0 bases to trimming and J lost 4 bases, with 9 bases between them. The CDR3 has 14 residues. The CDR3 loop is CASSQDSTFYGYTF. DNA of the CDR3: TGCGCCAGCAGCCAAGATTCCACGTTCTATGGCTACACCTTC.

This clonotype was seen ten or more times. The chain combines TRBV27 with TRBJ2-7; D is undetermined. Germline V gene sequence: CDR1 MNHEY, CDR2 SMNVEV (reference sequence). The CDR3 is 9 residues long. Deletions cut 2 bases from V and 12 bases from J, with 5 bases between. In DNA, the CDR3 is TGTGCCAGCAGTTTAAAGGGGTACTTC. Protein: CASSLKGYF.

V and J are TRBV10-3 and TRBJ2-7; D unclear. This CDR3 is built from 16 residues. The V end was cut by 3 bases, the J end by 0 bases, with 15 bases between. Germline CDR1 is ENHRY and CDR2 is SYGVKD. The CDR3 region is CAISDPTSGSSYEQYF. CDR3 in DNA: TGTGCCATCAGTGACCCAACATCCGGGTCCTCCTACGAGCAGTACTTC.

V is TRBV6-5 and J is TRBJ2-1, with 8 bases aligning to TRBD2. Germline assignment: CDR1 MNHEY and CDR2 SVGAGI. The CDR3 is 15 amino acids. The J segment lost 7 bases and the V segment lost 1 base, leaving 6 bases of the junction unmatched. The CDR3 loop reads CASSYLRGAKNEQFF. In nucleotides, the CDR3 is TGTGCCAGCAGTTACTTGCGGGGGGCAAAAAATGAGCAGTTCTTC.